These 10 T cell receptor beta chains came from one sample sequenced in a study of blood T cell repertoires in COVID-19. TCRdb's table, derived via immunoSEQ multiplex PCR, lists solely in-frame clones and lacks some. The table includes around 100,000 clones, roughly nine tenths detected once. Sequencing was carried out using peripheral blood. These receptors originate from a human donor with active COVID-19. The donor label of this sample is uncertain.

The rearrangement joins TRBV6-5 to TRBJ1-1, with TRBD1 matching 7 bases. The trim removed 7 bases at V and 4 bases at J, leaving 6 bases unmatched. Germline V gene lookup returns CDR1 MNHEY and CDR2 SVGAGI. The CDR3 spans 13 residues. The CDR3: CASTWTGSTEAFF. CDR3 nucleotide sequence: TGTGCCAGCACCTGGACAGGAAGCACTGAAGCTTTCTTT.

The chain recombines TRBV6-2 or TRBV6-3 with TRBJ2-1, with 8 bases fitting TRBD2. This CDR3 spans 14 amino acids. V lost 4 bases, J lost 9 bases, and 8 bases stayed unmatched. Germline CDR1 is MNHEY and CDR2 is SVGEGT. This CDR3 reads CASSFRSRGGEQFF. DNA of the CDR3: TGTGCCAGCAGTTTCCGGTCCCGGGGGGGTGAGCAGTTCTTC.

This chain joins TRBV5-1 and TRBJ1-1; the match to TRBD1 covers 10 bases. The CDR3 covers 15 residues. With 1 base clipped from V and 5 bases from J, the junction kept 5 bases outside the gene matches. Looked up from germline, CDR1 is SGHRS and CDR2 is YFSETQ. The chain's CDR3 is CASSLWEGQGTEAFF. As DNA, the CDR3 is TGCGCCAGCAGCTTGTGGGAGGGACAGGGGACTGAAGCTTTCTTT.

This chain's CDR3 is CASSTGGQVGYEQYF. CDR3 DNA sequence: TGTGCCAGCAGCACGGGGGGACAGGTGGGCTACGAGCAGTACTTC. The rearrangement joins TRBV21-1 to TRBJ2-7; the D call in the table, TRBD1, was not verified against the DNA. TRBV21-1 is an annotated pseudogene. The CDR3 totals 15 residues.

The rearrangement links TRBV9 to TRBJ2-5, with TRBD1 matching 8 bases. Germline-derived CDR1 and CDR2 are SGDLS and YYNGEE. V shed 1 base, J shed 1 base, and the junction held 6 bases outside the gene matches. CDR3 length: 16 amino acids. In nucleotides, the CDR3 is TGTGCCAGCAGCGTACTGGGCAGGGGGCGCCAAGAGACCCAGTACTTC. As protein: CASSVLGRGRQETQYF. The whole variable domain, filled in from reference TRBV9 and TRBJ2-5, reads DSGVTQTPKHLITATGQRVTLRCSPRSGDLSVYWYQQSLDQGLQFLIQYYNGEERAKGNILERFSAQQFPDLHSELNLSSLELGDSALYFCASSVLGRGRQETQYFGPGTRLLVL.

This chain joins TRBV27 and TRBJ2-7; TRBD1 aligns across 8 bases. Germline CDR1 MNHEY, CDR2 SMNVEV (reference sequence). CDR3 length: 15 amino acids. V lost 3 bases, J lost 4 bases, and 8 bases stayed unmatched. Here the CDR3 reads CASSFMGTGTYEQYF. The CDR3 bases are TGTGCCAGCAGTTTCATGGGGACAGGCACGTACGAGCAGTACTTC.

The chain has TRBV5-6 and TRBJ1-5; D is undetermined. CDR1 SGHDT and CDR2 YYEEEE come from the germline V gene. The CDR3 length is 14 residues. The V and J ends lost 0 bases and 6 bases respectively, with 10 bases between them. In DNA, the CDR3 is TGTGCCAGCAGCTTGGGCCCCGGAGTTCAGCCCCAGCATTTT. Translation gives CASSLGPGVQPQHF.

The CDR3 nucleotides are TGCGCCAGCAGCCTATGGACAGGGGTTAACTATGGCTACACCTTC. Translating gives CASSLWTGVNYGYTF. The genes are TRBV5-1 and TRBJ1-2; 9 positions agree with TRBD1. Germline V gene lookup returns CDR1 SGHRS and CDR2 YFSETQ. CDR3 size: 15 residues. J was trimmed by 1 base and V by 4 bases; bases with no gene match: 5.

This clone was observed once. V and J are TRBV6-5 and TRBJ2-1, with 8 bases matching TRBD1. Trimming cost V 8 bases and J 4 bases; bases outside gene matches: 7. CDR1 is MNHEY and CDR2 is SVGAGI in the germline V gene. This CDR3 contains 14 residues. CDR3 amino acids: CASLRDRIYNEQFF. DNA for the CDR3: TGTGCCAGCCTCCGGGACAGGATTTACAATGAGCAGTTCTTC.

The CDR3 sequence: CASSSSGGDHNEQFF. DNA of the CDR3: TGTGCCAGCAGCAGTAGCGGGGGGGACCACAATGAGCAGTTCTTC. The chain employs TRBV7-2 and TRBJ2-1; 11 bases match TRBD2. Germline loops: CDR1 SGHTA, CDR2 FQGNSA. This CDR3 is built from 15 residues. V was pared by 5 bases and J by 5 bases, with 5 bases of the junction left unmatched.